This TCR beta chain was sequenced during a study of post-analysis software for immune sequencing data. Study details: The patients showed relapsing-remitting, secondary progressive and progressive-relapsing multiple sclerosis courses. Study-level findings and limits: Pronounced co-clustering by F measure was evident among identically batched samples. Controls significantly exceeded multiple sclerosis patients in normalized Chao1 diversity.

Researchers reported that TCR beta cDNA libraries carried unique molecular identifiers. Input amounts of 1 to 10 million T cells were used. These gave about 500,000 cDNA molecules, so each molecule approximated one T cell. Each CDR3 protein is one row after TCRdb ran MiXCR on the PCR reads. The sample lists 450,000 to 650,000 distinct CDR3 sequences; about 44% were seen once. About this clonotype itself: Its antigen is still unknown.

The receptor's source is a girl aged 10 to 17 with multiple sclerosis. The sample was blood.

In DNA form, the CDR3 reads TGTGCCAGCAGCCCGACAGGCCCACCCTACGAGCAGTACTTC. The encoded protein is CASSPTGPPYEQYF. The chain couples TRBV12-3 or TRBV12-4 to TRBJ2-7; D is possibly TRBD1 (6 bases). This CDR3 has 14 residues. With 6 bases removed from V and 2 bases from J, the gap between germline ends came to 14 bases.